The text below deals with one TCR beta chain. The antigen is unknown. This record belongs to a study of cytomegalovirus exposure and HLA in healthy donors. The CDR3 consists of 15 residues. CDR1 and CDR2 from the germline V gene are SEHNR and FQNEAQ (reference sequence). Trimming left V 10 bases short and J 4 bases short, with 22 bases between. PCR employed 60 Vbeta and 13 Jbeta primers. The method was immunoSEQ multiplex PCR; TCRdb's version includes in-frame clones alone and lacks a portion of them. The sample includes fewer than 250,000 clones, 75% to 80% of them seen just once. The study, taken as a whole, reports: Overall, roughly 170 TCR beta chains were annotated as cytomegalovirus-associated. Usually a TCR sequence was rare, but some public TCRs were found in many donors. Earlier analysis looked at TCR beta V segments, and most were productive about 90% or about 30% of the time.

This TCR derives from a woman younger than 45 in good health and CMV-seropositive. The sample taken for sequencing was PBMCs. The chain joins TRBV7-9 to TRBJ1-2; D unresolved. The CDR3 region has the DNA TGTGCCACCATGGGTGAGGCTATCAAGAGCTATGGCTACACCTTC. The encoded protein is CATMGEAIKSYGYTF.